The present TCR beta chain was sequenced within a study of technical replicates of blood from a few donors. The CDR3 length is 15 residues. The germline V gene encodes CDR1 MDHEN and CDR2 SYDVKM. Trimming removed 1 base at V and 5 bases at J, with 14 bases between. The table came from immunoSEQ multiplex PCR; TCRdb's copy has only in-frame clones and leaves some out. The sample yields 65,000 to 85,000 clones, under 95% seen once. The clonotype was recovered from a human donor in good health. V gene TRBV28 combines with J gene TRBJ2-5, with D possibly TRBD1 on 6 matching bases. Sequenced input: T cells isolated from PBMCs. The CDR3 DNA follows: TGTGCCAGCAGTTTATTACAGGGAAGTAAGGAGACCCAGTACTTC. Amino acids: CASSLLQGSKETQYF.